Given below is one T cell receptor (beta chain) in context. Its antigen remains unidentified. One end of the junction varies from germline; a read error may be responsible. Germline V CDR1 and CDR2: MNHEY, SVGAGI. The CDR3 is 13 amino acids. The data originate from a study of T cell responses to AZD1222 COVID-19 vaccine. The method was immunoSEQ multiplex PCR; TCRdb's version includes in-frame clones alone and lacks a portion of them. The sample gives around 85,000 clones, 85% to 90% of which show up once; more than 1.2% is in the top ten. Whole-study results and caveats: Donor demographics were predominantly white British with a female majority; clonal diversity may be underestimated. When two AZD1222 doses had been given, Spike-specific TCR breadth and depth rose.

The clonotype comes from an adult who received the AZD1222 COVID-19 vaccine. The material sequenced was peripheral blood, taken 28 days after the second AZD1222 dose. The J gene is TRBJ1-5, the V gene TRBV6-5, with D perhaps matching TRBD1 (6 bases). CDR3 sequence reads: CASSQGTNQPQHF. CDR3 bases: TGTGCCAGCAGTCAGGGGACTAATCAACCCCAGCATTTT.